This TCR beta chain was obtained from a study of blood T cell repertoires in COVID-19 (TCRdb year 2020). With respect to the entire study: Collaborator samples came from the United States, Italy and Spain and covered acute and convalescent phases of COVID-19. The prospective study material was composed of cDNA or gDNA derived from T cells, B-cell-depleted T cells, or PBMCs. Subjects who had been exposed to COVID-19, were actively infected with it, or had recovered from it provided the deeply sampled blood TCRbeta repertoires that made up the dataset. The repertoires were made available in a free public database intended to serve as a resource for research on the immune response to SARS-CoV-2. The samples were drawn from the first 160 participants of the ongoing ImmuneRACE study and from 950 to 1,500 subjects provided by 6 global collaborators. A de-identified subject ID, COVID-19 status, age in years and sex were almost always included in the sample metadata. Where available, HLA class I and class II types were obtained from metadata supplied by the sample provider rather than from assay-based typing. Paper-wide results and their limitations: How much clinical and demographic metadata was included differed by source and by participant, and the metadata was provided uncurated.

The immunoSEQ Assay, a bias-controlled multiplex PCR, was used to amplify TCRbeta CDR3 regions from genomic DNA. Concerning the study's data processing: The number of nucleated cells in each sample was estimated by amplification of reference gene primers within the assay. Sequence reads were collapsed and filtered to measure the absolute abundance of every unique TCRbeta CDR3 rearrangement. For each sample, productive Simpson clonality was calculated as the square root of Simpson's diversity index over productive rearrangements. TCRdb obtained this table from immuneACCESS and retained in-frame rearrangements with V and J assigned. These tables miss some clones; where compared with another copy, unresolved V genes account for less than half of the shortfall, and the remainder is unexplained. That table gives V, J and clone size, and the DNA gave D and trimming. For this sample there are 65,000 or so clones; about 80% appear just once. The ten largest clonotypes hold around 0.83% of the sample.

This clone has only one observation. Its antigen remains unidentified. No quality values exist for individual bases; no much larger clone is one base distant. V drops 3 bases and J drops 3 bases, leaving 14 bases in between. There are 16 amino acids in the CDR3, from cysteine to phenylalanine inclusive. Kept here is only the CDR3 DNA, which spans 48 bases and is read in frame from base 1. Sequences ENHRY (CDR1) and SYGVKD (CDR2) are obtained from the germline V gene. Each collaborating institution followed its own protocols to collect whole blood in K2EDTA tubes. Collaborator samples were shipped for TCRbeta analysis as frozen whole blood, isolated PBMCs, or DNA extracted from either sample type.

The chain links TRBV10-3 with TRBJ2-2; matching of 6 bases hints at TRBD1 as the D gene. The receptor comes from a woman aged 70-85 years with acute or convalescent COVID-19. Input material: peripheral blood. The encoded CDR3 is CAISDYNRVDTGELFF. Here is the DNA: TGTGCCATCAGTGATTACAACAGGGTCGACACCGGGGAGCTGTTTTTT.